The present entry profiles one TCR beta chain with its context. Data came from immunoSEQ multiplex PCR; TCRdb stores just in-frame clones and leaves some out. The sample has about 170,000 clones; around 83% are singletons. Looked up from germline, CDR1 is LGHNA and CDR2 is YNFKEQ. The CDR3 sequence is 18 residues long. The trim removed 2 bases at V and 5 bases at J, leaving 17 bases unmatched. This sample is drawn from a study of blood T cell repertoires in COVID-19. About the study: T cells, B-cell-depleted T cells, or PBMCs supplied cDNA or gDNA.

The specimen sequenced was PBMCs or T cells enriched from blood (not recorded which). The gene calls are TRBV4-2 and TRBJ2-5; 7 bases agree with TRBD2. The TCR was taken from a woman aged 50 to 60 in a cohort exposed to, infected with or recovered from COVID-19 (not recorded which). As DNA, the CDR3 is TGTGCCAGCAGCCAAACCCGGACCACCGGCCGGCGGGGGGAGACCCAGTACTTC. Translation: CASSQTRTTGRRGETQYF.